The 29 T cell receptor beta chains listed next were all sequenced from one sample in a study of blood T cell repertoires in COVID-19. The data were produced by immunoSEQ multiplex PCR, yet TCRdb's version contains in-frame clones alone and is incomplete. In the table there are 170,000 or so clones, more than 85% of which are singletons. The sequenced material came from peripheral blood. The receptors were sampled from a man in his forties with active or convalescent COVID-19.

This chain connects TRBV3-1 (or the pseudogene TRBV3-2) to TRBJ1-1; 9 bases agree with TRBD1. The CDR3 runs 15 residues. CDR1 and CDR2 from the germline V gene are LGHDT and YNNKEL (reference sequence). Trimming at V came to 1 base and at J to 6 bases, leaving 6 bases not matched to a gene. CDR3 sequence (DNA): TGTGCCAGCAGCCAAGTGCCCGGGACAGGGTCTGAAGCTTTCTTT. Translation gives CASSQVPGTGSEAFF.

This rearrangement joins TRBV28 to TRBJ1-4, with no clear D. CDR1 is MDHEN and CDR2 is SYDVKM in the germline V gene. The CDR3 is made up of 14 amino acids. V lost 10 bases and J lost 8, with 20 bases in between. The CDR3, as DNA: TGTGCCACCAACCTAAAAGGGCCGGGAGAAAAACTGTTTTTT. Translation: CATNLKGPGEKLFF. The whole variable domain, remainder taken from reference TRBV28 and TRBJ1-4, is DVKVTQSSRYLVKRTGEKVFLECVQDMDHENMFWYRQDPGLGLRLIYFSYDVKMKEKGDIPEGYSVSREKKERFSLILESASTNQTSMYLCATNLKGPGEKLFFGSGTQLSVL.

The genes are TRBV20-1 and TRBJ2-2; possibly TRBD2 for D (6 bases). The V end lost 3 bases, the J end lost 5 bases, and 19 bases lay between the germline ends. Germline lookup yields CDR1 DFQATT and CDR2 SNEGSKA (reference sequence). The CDR3 contains 16 residues. CDR3 in amino acids: CSASAPPGGVTGELFF. The CDR3 nucleotides are TGCAGTGCTAGTGCCCCTCCCGGAGGGGTGACCGGGGAGCTGTTTTTT.

This clone was seen a few times. As DNA, the CDR3 is TGTGCCAGCAGTGGCCAGCGGGGGGGAGAAGGTAATGAGCAGTTCTTC. Its translation: CASSGQRGGEGNEQFF. The chain combines TRBV9 with TRBJ2-1, with 10 bases lining up with TRBD2. This CDR3 is 16 amino acids long. The V gene end was trimmed by 5 bases and the J gene end by 7 bases; junction bases not matched to a gene: 12. Germline CDR1 SGDLS, CDR2 YYNGEE.

The chain combines TRBV7-9 with TRBJ2-2; 12 positions match TRBD1. The CDR3 runs 16 residues. Unmatched junction bases numbered 6, after V lost 4 bases and J lost 6 bases. Germline V gene lookup returns CDR1 SEHNR and CDR2 FQNEAQ (reference sequence). This chain's CDR3 is CASSYWDRGRSGELFF. CDR3 bases: TGTGCCAGCAGCTACTGGGACAGGGGGCGATCCGGGGAGCTGTTTTTT.

This chain connects TRBV5-1 to TRBJ1-1, with 8 bases matching TRBD1. With 4 bases clipped from V and 7 bases from J, the junction kept 9 bases outside the gene matches. The CDR3 extends over 14 amino acids. The V gene's germline CDR1 is SGHRS and CDR2 YFSETQ. The chain's CDR3 is CASSAGQGGGEAFF. In nucleotides, the CDR3 is TGCGCCAGCAGCGCCGGACAGGGTGGTGGTGAAGCTTTCTTT.

This clone occurred once. As DNA, the CDR3 is TGTGCCAGCAGCGTAGGGCAGGGGGCTTATAATTCACCCCTCCACTTT. Its protein product is CASSVGQGAYNSPLHF. The chain combines TRBV9 with TRBJ1-6; 8 nucleotides align to TRBD1. Trimming at V came to 0 bases and at J to 4 bases, leaving 3 bases not matched to a gene. Germline V lookup: CDR1 SGDLS, CDR2 YYNGEE. This CDR3 comprises 16 residues.

This clone was counted between two and nine times. J is TRBJ2-3 and V is TRBV10-2; 15 nucleotides match TRBD2. With 6 bases clipped from V and 6 bases from J, the junction kept 1 base outside the gene matches. This CDR3 region has 14 residues. The germline CDR1 and CDR2 sequences are WSHSY and SAAADI. CDR3 DNA sequence: TGCGCCAGCAGCGGACTAGCGGGGGGGGATACGCAGTATTTT. It encodes CASSGLAGGDTQYF.

This chain links TRBV3-1 (or the pseudogene TRBV3-2) with TRBJ1-6; TRBD1 is a possible D gene (6 bases). This CDR3 region has 17 residues. Germline CDR1 reads LGHDT; CDR2 reads YNNKEL (reference sequence). Trimming cost V 4 bases and J 6 bases, with 19 bases left between them. The CDR3 nucleotides are TGTGCCAGCAGCCTACTAGGGGGTGTACCCATTAATTCACCCCTCCACTTT. This gives the protein CASSLLGGVPINSPLHF.

This chain uses TRBV4-3 with TRBJ1-6; the D is unclear. Deletions cut 0 bases from V and 8 bases from J, with 8 bases between. In germline, CDR1 is LGHNA, CDR2 YSLEER. This CDR3 comprises 14 residues. CDR3 amino acids: CASSQDRGYSPLHF. CDR3 DNA: TGCGCCAGCAGCCAAGATCGCGGGTATTCACCCCTCCACTTT.

The chain carries TRBV5-1 and TRBJ2-2, with 7 bases matching TRBD2. The CDR3 has 14 amino acids. Trimming at V came to 6 bases and at J to 2 bases, leaving 4 bases not matched to a gene. Germline lookup yields CDR1 SGHRS and CDR2 YFSETQ. As DNA, the CDR3 is TGCGCCAGCAAAAGCGGGGAAAACACCGGGGAGCTGTTTTTT. Protein sequence: CASKSGENTGELFF. The full variable domain, in which reference TRBV5-1 and TRBJ2-2 provide the parts outside the CDR3, is KAGVTQTPRYLIKTRGQQVTLSCSPISGHRSVSWYQQTPGQGLQFLFEYFSETQRNKGNFPGRFSGRQFSNSRSEMNVSTLELGDSALYLCASKSGENTGELFFGEGSRLTVL.

This clone was counted once. The chain carries TRBV10-3 and TRBJ1-1, with D hard to call. The germline CDR1 and CDR2 sequences are ENHRY and SYGVKD. V was trimmed by 0 bases and J by 3 bases, leaving 8 bases between them. The CDR3 sequence is 14 residues long. The CDR3 bases are TGTGCCATCAGTGAGTCGGAGAGGTACACTGAAGCTTTCTTT. This codes for CAISESERYTEAFF.

This clone was counted a single time. The V gene is TRBV27, the J gene TRBJ2-7; perhaps TRBD1 as D (5 bases). Trimming took 4 bases from V and 0 from J, leaving 10 bases between them. CDR3 length equals 14 residues. The germline gives CDR1 MNHEY, CDR2 SMNVEV (reference sequence). This CDR3 is CASSYFQGSYEQYF. Here the CDR3 DNA reads TGTGCCAGCAGTTATTTTCAGGGCTCCTACGAGCAGTACTTC.

This clone came up a few times. The rearrangement joins TRBV29-1 to TRBJ2-7; D is perhaps TRBD2 (6 bases). The CDR3 is 12 amino acids. The germline CDR1 and CDR2 sequences are SQVTM and ANQGSEA. Trimming pared 7 bases from V and 5 bases from J, leaving 15 bases between. Here the CDR3 DNA reads TGCAGCGCGCCCTGGGGAGGAAACGAGCAGTACTTC. This encodes CSAPWGGNEQYF.

The chain joins TRBV20-1 to TRBJ1-1; D is unresolved. This CDR3 region has 11 residues. Germline CDR1 and CDR2: DFQATT and SNEGSKA (reference sequence). V shed 3 bases and J shed 3 bases, with 5 bases lying between them. CDR3 bases: TGCAGTGCTAGTCCGGACACTGAAGCTTTCTTT. It specifies CSASPDTEAFF.

The chain is built from TRBV10-1 and TRBJ2-3; 8 bases match TRBD1. The germline V gene has CDR1 WNHNN and CDR2 SYGVQD (reference sequence). After removal of 9 bases from V and 0 bases from J, the junction contained 17 bases not matched to a gene. The CDR3 has 18 residues. Written as DNA, the CDR3 is TGCGCCAGAGAGGAAGGACAGGGCCGGTCCACTAGCACAGATACGCAGTATTTT. Its translation: CAREEGQGRSTSTDTQYF.

V is TRBV11-3 and J is TRBJ1-1; no clear D. There are 13 residues in the CDR3. Germline V lookup: CDR1 SGHNT, CDR2 YENEEA. Trimming removed 3 bases from V and 1 base from J, with 6 bases in between. The DNA for the CDR3 is TGTGCCAGCAGCTTGGAGGGGAACACTGAAGCTTTCTTT. Residues: CASSLEGNTEAFF.

The chain combines TRBV2 with TRBJ2-5, with 7 positions matching TRBD2. CDR3 length: 15 residues. V was pared by 7 bases and J by 0 bases, with 8 bases of the junction left unmatched. The germline V gene encodes CDR1 SNHLY and CDR2 FYNNEI. The CDR3 region has the DNA TGTGCCAGCAACCCCCTAGCGGCGTACCAAGAGACCCAGTACTTC. Its protein is CASNPLAAYQETQYF.

This clone was observed a handful of times. The chain employs TRBV7-8 and TRBJ1-1; 7 bases line up with TRBD1. This CDR3 comprises 14 residues. V lost 3 bases, J lost 3 bases, and 4 bases stayed unmatched. Germline V gives CDR1 SGHVS, CDR2 FQNEAQ. Here the CDR3 DNA reads TGTGCCAGCAGCTTGGGACAGACGGACACTGAAGCTTTCTTT. The encoded protein is CASSLGQTDTEAFF. The whole variable domain, remainder taken from reference TRBV7-8 and TRBJ1-1, is GAGVSQSPRYKVAKRGQDVALRCDPISGHVSLFWYQQALGQGPEFLTYFQNEAQLDKSGLPSDRFFAERPEGSVSTLKIQRTQQEDSAVYLCASSLGQTDTEAFFGQGTRLTVV.

The chain has TRBV11-2 and TRBJ2-5; tentatively, D is TRBD2 (5 bases). V was clipped by 1 base and J by 3 bases, with 15 bases between them. Germline CDR1 SGHAT, CDR2 FQNNGV. The CDR3 sequence is 16 residues long. This CDR3 reads CASSLVAGLREETQYF. The CDR3 coding sequence is TGTGCCAGCAGCTTAGTGGCCGGACTTCGGGAAGAGACCCAGTACTTC.

V gene TRBV2 combines with J gene TRBJ1-5, with TRBD1 as a possible D gene (5 bases). Germline CDR1 reads SNHLY; CDR2 reads FYNNEI. Between the trimmed V and J ends, which lost 6 bases and 7 bases, there was a span of 16 bases. The CDR3 sequence is 14 residues long. CDR3 sequence (DNA): TGTGCCAGCAGACCCCAGGGTTCTCGGCAGCCCCAGCATTTT. Its translation is CASRPQGSRQPQHF.

The V call is TRBV5-1, the J call TRBJ2-3, with 11 bases that match TRBD2. The CDR3 is 15 amino acids. V shed 4 bases and J 1 base; nucleotides not matched to a gene: 2. The V gene's germline CDR1 is SGHRS and CDR2 YFSETQ. CDR3 sequence reads: CASSQTSGGTDTQYF. CDR3 nucleotide sequence: TGCGCCAGCAGCCAGACTAGCGGGGGCACAGATACGCAGTATTTT.

The chain uses TRBV10-3 and TRBJ1-4, with D possibly being TRBD1 (5 bases). The V gene's germline CDR1 is ENHRY and CDR2 SYGVKD. Trimming cost V 2 bases and J 8 bases, with 21 bases left between them. CDR3 size: 17 residues. CDR3 nucleotide sequence: TGTGCCATCAGTGAGGCCCCAACCTGGGGGGATGACGAAAAACTGTTTTTT. Translation gives CAISEAPTWGDDEKLFF.

The chain is built from TRBV2 and TRBJ1-2; no firm D call. V was cut by 8 bases and J by 3 bases, with 10 bases left in between. CDR3 length: 12 amino acids. Looked up from germline, CDR1 is SNHLY and CDR2 is FYNNEI. CDR3 in amino acids: CASGSGDYGYTF. The CDR3 DNA reads TGTGCCAGCGGGTCCGGAGACTATGGCTACACCTTC.

The chain has TRBV18 and TRBJ2-7; 7 positions agree with TRBD2. Germline CDR1 and CDR2: KGHSH and LQKENI. This CDR3 contains 12 residues. V gave up 6 bases and J gave up 5 bases; unmatched junction bases: 4. CDR3 sequence: CASSGLGHEQYF. DNA of the CDR3: TGTGCCAGCTCCGGACTAGGCCACGAGCAGTACTTC.

This clone was seen a handful of times. The V gene is TRBV3-1 (or the pseudogene TRBV3-2), the J gene TRBJ2-7; D gene uncertain. Per germline, CDR1 LGHDT and CDR2 YNNKEL (reference sequence). This CDR3 is 15 amino acids long. Trimming took 0 bases from V and 3 from J, leaving 12 bases between them. The CDR3: CASSQDAERGYEQYF. The CDR3 nucleotides read TGTGCCAGCAGCCAAGACGCGGAGAGAGGCTACGAGCAGTACTTC.

The gene calls are TRBV30 and TRBJ2-1, with no clear D. Germline V gene lookup returns CDR1 GTSNPN and CDR2 SVGIG (reference sequence). Trimming shortened V by 0 bases and J by 8 bases, and 8 bases separated the two germline ends. This CDR3 contains 12 residues. CDR3: CAWSVNRDEQFF. DNA of the CDR3: TGTGCCTGGAGTGTAAATCGGGATGAGCAGTTCTTC.

This clone appeared once. The chain has TRBV7-9 and TRBJ1-5; D is perhaps TRBD1 (6 bases). This CDR3 has 13 residues. V dropped 6 bases and J dropped 1 base, with 7 bases sitting between them. CDR1 is SEHNR and CDR2 is FQNEAQ in the germline V gene (reference sequence). CDR3 nucleotide sequence: TGTGCCAGCAGTACAGGGAGCAATCAGCCCCAGCATTTT. It translates to CASSTGSNQPQHF.

The rearrangement joins TRBV12-3 or TRBV12-4 to TRBJ2-5, with no clear D. The CDR3 is 13 residues long. Between the trimmed V and J ends, which lost 4 bases and 4 bases, there was a span of 10 bases. The CDR3 loop is CASSYGYSETQYF. In nucleotides, the CDR3 is TGTGCCAGCAGTTACGGGTACTCAGAGACCCAGTACTTC.